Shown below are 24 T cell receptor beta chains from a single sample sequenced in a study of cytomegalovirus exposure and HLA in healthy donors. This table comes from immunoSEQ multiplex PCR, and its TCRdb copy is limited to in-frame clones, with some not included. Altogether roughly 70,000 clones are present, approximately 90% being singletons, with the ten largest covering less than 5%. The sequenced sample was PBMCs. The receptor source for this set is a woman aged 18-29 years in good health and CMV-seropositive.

The chain's CDR3 is CASRARQGEETQYF. The CDR3 DNA follows: TGTGCCAGCAGGGCAAGACAGGGAGAAGAGACCCAGTACTTC. This chain links TRBV6-6 with TRBJ2-5, with 7 bases matching TRBD1. This CDR3 region has 14 residues. V lost 6 bases and J lost 3; bases outside the gene matches: 7. Germline values: CDR1 MNHNY, CDR2 SVGAGI (reference sequence).

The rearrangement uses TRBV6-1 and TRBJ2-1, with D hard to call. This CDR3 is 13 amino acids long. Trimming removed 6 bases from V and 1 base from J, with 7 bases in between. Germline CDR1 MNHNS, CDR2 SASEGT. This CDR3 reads CASSGLSYNEQFF. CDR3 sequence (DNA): TGTGCCAGCAGCGGGTTGTCCTACAATGAGCAGTTCTTC.

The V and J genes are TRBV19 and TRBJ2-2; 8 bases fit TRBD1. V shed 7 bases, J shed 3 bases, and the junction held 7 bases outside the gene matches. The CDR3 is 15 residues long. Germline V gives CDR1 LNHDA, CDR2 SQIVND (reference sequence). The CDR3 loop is CASKTGQVHTGELFF. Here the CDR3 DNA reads TGTGCCAGTAAGACGGGACAGGTCCACACCGGGGAGCTGTTTTTT.

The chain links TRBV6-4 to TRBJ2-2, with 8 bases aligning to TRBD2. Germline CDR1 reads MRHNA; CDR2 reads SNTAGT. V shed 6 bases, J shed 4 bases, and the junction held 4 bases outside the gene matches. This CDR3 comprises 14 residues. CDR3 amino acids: CASSVGTSTGELFF. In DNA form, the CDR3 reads TGTGCCAGCAGCGTTGGGACTAGCACCGGGGAGCTGTTTTTT.

In DNA form, the CDR3 reads TGTGCCAGCAGCACCGGGACAGGGCAATCCAATGAGCAGTTCTTC. It is translated as CASSTGTGQSNEQFF. The rearrangement links TRBV9 to TRBJ2-1, with 9 positions matching TRBD1. V lost 4 bases, J lost 6 bases, and 8 bases stayed unmatched. Germline V lookup: CDR1 SGDLS, CDR2 YYNGEE. This CDR3 comprises 15 residues.

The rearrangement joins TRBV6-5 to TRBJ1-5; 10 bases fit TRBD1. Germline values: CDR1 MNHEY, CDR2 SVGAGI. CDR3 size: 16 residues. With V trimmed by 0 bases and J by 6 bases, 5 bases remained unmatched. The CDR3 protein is CASSYSATGGRQPQHF. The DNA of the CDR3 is TGTGCCAGCAGTTACTCGGCGACAGGGGGCCGTCAGCCCCAGCATTTT.

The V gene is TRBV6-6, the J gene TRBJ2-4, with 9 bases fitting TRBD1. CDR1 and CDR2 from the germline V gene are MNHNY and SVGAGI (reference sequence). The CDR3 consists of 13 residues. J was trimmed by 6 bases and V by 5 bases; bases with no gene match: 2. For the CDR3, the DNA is TGTGCCAGCAGTCGGGGACAGGGAAACATTCAGTACTTC. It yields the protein CASSRGQGNIQYF.

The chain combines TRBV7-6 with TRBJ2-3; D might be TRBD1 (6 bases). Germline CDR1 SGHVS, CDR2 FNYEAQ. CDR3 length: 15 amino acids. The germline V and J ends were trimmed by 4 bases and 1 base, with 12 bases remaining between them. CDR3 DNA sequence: TGTGCCAGCAGCTCTACACAGGGTGGCACAGATACGCAGTATTTT. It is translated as CASSSTQGGTDTQYF.

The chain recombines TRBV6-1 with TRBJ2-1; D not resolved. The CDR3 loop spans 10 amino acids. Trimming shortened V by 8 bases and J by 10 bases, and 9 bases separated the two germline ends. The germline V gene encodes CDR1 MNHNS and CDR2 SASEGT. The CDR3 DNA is TGTGCCAGCGGCCCAACAGAGCAGTTCTTC. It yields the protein CASGPTEQFF.

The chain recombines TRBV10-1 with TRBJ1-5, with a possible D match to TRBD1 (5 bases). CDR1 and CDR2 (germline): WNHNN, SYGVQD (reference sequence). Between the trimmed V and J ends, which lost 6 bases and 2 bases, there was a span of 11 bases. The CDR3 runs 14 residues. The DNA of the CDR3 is TGCGCCAGCAGAACACAGGACGGCAATCAGCCCCAGCATTTT. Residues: CASRTQDGNQPQHF.

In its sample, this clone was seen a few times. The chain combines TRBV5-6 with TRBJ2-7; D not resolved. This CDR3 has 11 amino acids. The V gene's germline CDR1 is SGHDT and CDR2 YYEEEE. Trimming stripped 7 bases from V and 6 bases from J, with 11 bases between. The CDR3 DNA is TGTGCCAGCCGATTCGGTGGCGAGCAGTACTTC. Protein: CASRFGGEQYF.

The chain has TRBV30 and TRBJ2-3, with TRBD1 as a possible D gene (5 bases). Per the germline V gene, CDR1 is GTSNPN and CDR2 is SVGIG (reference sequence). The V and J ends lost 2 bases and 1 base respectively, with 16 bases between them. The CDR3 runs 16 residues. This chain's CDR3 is CAWSSHLTGGTDTQYF. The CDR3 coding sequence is TGTGCCTGGAGTTCGCACCTAACAGGAGGCACAGATACGCAGTATTTT.

The CDR3 sequence is CASSQDQIYNQPQHF. CDR3 bases: TGCGCCAGCAGCCAAGATCAGATTTACAATCAGCCCCAGCATTTT. The gene calls are TRBV4-1 and TRBJ1-5; no firm D call. Trimming removed 0 bases from V and 3 bases from J, with 9 bases in between. Germline CDR1 and CDR2: MGHRA and YSYEKL. This CDR3 is 15 amino acids long.

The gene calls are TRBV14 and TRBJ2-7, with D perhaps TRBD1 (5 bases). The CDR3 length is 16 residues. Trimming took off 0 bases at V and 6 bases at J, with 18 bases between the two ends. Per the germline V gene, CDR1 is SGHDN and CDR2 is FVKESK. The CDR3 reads CASSQDVVWGLAEQYF. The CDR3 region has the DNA TGTGCCAGCAGCCAAGATGTCGTTTGGGGCTTGGCCGAGCAGTACTTC.

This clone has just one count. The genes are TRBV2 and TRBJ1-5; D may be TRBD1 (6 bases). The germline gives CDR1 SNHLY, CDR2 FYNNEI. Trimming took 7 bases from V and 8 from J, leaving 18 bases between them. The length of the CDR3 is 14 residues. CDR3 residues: CASNTNRDGEPQHF. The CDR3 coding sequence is TGTGCCAGCAATACCAACAGGGACGGTGAGCCCCAGCATTTT.

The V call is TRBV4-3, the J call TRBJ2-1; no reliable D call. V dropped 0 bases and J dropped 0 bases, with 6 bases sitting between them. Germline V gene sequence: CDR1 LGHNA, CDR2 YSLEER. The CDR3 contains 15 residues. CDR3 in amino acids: CASSQDMSSYNEQFF. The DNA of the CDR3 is TGCGCCAGCAGCCAAGACATGAGCTCCTACAATGAGCAGTTCTTC.

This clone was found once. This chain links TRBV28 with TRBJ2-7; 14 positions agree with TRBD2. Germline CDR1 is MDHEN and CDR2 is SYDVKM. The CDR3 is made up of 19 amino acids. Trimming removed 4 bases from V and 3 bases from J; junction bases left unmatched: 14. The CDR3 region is CASSSAGTSGSGLLYEQYF. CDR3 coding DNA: TGTGCCAGCAGTTCGGCCGGGACTAGCGGGAGCGGGTTGCTCTACGAGCAGTACTTC.

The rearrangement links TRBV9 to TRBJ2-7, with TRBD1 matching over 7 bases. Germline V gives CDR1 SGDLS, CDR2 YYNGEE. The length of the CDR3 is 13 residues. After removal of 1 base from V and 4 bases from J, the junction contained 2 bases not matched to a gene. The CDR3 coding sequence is TGTGCCAGCAGCGTAAGACAGGGTTACGAGCAGTACTTC. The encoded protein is CASSVRQGYEQYF. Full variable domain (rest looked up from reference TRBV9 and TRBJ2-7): DSGVTQTPKHLITATGQRVTLRCSPRSGDLSVYWYQQSLDQGLQFLIQYYNGEERAKGNILERFSAQQFPDLHSELNLSSLELGDSALYFCASSVRQGYEQYFGPGTRLTVT.

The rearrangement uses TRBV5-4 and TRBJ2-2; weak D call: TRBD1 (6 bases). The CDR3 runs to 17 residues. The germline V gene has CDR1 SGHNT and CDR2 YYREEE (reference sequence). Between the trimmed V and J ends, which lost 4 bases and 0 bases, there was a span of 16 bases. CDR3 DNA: TGTGCCAGCAGCCGACTATGGACAGCGACGAACACCGGGGAGCTGTTTTTT. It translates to CASSRLWTATNTGELFF.

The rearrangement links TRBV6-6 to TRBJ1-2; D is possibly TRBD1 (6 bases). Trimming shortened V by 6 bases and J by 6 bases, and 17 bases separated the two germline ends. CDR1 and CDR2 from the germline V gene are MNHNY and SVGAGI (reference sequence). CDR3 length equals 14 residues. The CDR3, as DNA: TGTGCCAGCAGAGTGACAGGAGCGGTCGATGGCTACACCTTC. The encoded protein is CASRVTGAVDGYTF.

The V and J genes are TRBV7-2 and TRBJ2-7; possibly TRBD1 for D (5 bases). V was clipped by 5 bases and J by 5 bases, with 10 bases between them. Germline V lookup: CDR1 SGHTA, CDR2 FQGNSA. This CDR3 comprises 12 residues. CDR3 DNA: TGTGCCAGCAGCCCAGACAGCAACGAGCAGTACTTC. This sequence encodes CASSPDSNEQYF.

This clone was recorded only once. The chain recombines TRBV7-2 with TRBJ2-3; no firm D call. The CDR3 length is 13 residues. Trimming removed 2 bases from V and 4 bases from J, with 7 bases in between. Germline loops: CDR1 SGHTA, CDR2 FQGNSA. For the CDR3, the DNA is TGTGCCAGCAGCTTAAGAGTCGCAGATACGCAGTATTTT. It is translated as CASSLRVADTQYF.

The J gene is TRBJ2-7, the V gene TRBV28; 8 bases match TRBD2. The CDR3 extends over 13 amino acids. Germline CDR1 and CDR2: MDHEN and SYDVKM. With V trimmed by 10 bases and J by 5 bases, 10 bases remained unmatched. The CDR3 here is CATGGTTGHEQYF. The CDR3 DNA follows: TGTGCCACGGGGGGGACCACGGGCCACGAGCAGTACTTC.

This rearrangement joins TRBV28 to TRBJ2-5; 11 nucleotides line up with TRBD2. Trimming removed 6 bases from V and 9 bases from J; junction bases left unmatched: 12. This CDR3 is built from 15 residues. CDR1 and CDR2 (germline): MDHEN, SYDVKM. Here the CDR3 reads CASSVTSGAARAQYF. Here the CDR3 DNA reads TGTGCCAGCAGCGTGACTAGCGGGGCCGCGAGGGCCCAGTACTTC. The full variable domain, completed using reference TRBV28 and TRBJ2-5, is DVKVTQSSRYLVKRTGEKVFLECVQDMDHENMFWYRQDPGLGLRLIYFSYDVKMKEKGDIPEGYSVSREKKERFSLILESASTNQTSMYLCASSVTSGAARAQYFGPGTRLLVL.